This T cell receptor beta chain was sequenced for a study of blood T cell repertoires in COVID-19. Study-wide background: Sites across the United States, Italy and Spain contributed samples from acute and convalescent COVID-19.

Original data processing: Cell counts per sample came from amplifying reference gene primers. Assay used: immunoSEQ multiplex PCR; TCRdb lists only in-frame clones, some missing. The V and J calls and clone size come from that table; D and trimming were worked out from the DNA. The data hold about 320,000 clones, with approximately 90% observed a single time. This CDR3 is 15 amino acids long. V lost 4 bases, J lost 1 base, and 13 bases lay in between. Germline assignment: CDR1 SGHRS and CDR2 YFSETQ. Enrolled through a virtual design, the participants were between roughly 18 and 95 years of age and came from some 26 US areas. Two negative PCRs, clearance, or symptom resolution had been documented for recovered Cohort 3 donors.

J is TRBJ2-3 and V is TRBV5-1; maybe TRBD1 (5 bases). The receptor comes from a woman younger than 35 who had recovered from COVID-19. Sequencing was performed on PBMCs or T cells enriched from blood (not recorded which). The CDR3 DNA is TGCGCCAGCAGCCTCCGTGACAGCGGCACAGATACGCAGTATTTT. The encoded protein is CASSLRDSGTDTQYF.